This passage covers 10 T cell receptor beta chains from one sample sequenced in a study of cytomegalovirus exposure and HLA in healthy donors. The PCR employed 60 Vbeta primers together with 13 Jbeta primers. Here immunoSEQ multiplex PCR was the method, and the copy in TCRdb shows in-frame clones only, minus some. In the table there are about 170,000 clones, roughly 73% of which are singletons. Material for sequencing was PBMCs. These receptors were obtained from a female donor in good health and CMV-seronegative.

In DNA, the CDR3 is TGTGCCAGCAGTCCCCAGGGGTGGGTCACTGAAGCTTTCTTT. Encoded protein: CASSPQGWVTEAFF. The gene calls are TRBV27 and TRBJ1-1, with D perhaps matching TRBD1 (6 bases). V lost 5 bases, J lost 4 bases, and 14 bases lay in between. Germline lookup yields CDR1 MNHEY and CDR2 SMNVEV (reference sequence). The CDR3 totals 14 residues.

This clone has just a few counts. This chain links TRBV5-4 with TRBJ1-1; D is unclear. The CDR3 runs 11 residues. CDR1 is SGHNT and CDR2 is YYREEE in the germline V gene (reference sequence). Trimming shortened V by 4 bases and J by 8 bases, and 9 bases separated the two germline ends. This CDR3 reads CASSTPTEAFF. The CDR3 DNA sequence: TGTGCCAGCAGCACGCCGACAGAAGCTTTCTTT.

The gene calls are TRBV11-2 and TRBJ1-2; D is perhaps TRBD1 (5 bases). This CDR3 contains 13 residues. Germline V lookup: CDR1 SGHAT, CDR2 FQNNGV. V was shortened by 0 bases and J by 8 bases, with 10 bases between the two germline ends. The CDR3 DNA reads TGTGCCAGCAGCTTAGACAGGGTAGGAGGCTACACCTTC. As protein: CASSLDRVGGYTF.

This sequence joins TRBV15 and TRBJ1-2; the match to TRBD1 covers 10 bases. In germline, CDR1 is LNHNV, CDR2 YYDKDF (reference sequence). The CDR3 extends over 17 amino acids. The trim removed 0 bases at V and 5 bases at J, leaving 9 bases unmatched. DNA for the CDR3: TGTGCCACCAGCAGAGATCCCCGGACAGGGGGGATATATGGCTACACCTTC. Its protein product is CATSRDPRTGGIYGYTF. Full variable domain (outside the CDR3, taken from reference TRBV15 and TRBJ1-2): DAMVIQNPRYQVTQFGKPVTLSCSQTLNHNVMYWYQQKSSQAPKLLFHYYDKDFNNEADTPDNFQSRRPNTSFCFLDIRSPGLGDTAMYLCATSRDPRTGGIYGYTFGSGTRLTVV.

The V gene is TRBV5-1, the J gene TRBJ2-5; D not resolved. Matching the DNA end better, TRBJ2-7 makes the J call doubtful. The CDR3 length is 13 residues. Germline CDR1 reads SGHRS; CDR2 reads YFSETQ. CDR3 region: CASSLVNIYEQYF. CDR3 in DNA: TGCGCCAGCAGCTTGGTCAATATCTACGAGCAGTACTTC.

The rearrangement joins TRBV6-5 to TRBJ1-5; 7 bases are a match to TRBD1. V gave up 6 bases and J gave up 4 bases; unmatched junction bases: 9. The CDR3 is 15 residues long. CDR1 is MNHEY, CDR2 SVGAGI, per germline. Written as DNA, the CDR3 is TGTGCCAGCAGGCCGGGGACAGCTACTAATCAGCCCCAGCATTTT. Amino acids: CASRPGTATNQPQHF.

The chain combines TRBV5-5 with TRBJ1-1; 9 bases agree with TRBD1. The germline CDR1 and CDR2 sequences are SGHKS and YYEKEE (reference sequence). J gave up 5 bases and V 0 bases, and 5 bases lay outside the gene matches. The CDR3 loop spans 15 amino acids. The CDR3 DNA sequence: TGTGCCAGCAGCTTGGCGGGGACAGGGCAGACTGAAGCTTTCTTT. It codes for CASSLAGTGQTEAFF.

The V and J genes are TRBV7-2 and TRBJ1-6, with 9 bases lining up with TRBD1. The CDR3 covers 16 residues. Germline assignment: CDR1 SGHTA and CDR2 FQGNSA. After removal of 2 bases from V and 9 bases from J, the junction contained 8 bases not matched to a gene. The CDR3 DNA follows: TGTGCCAGCAGCTTAATGGGACAGGGATCCGGTTCACCCCTCCACTTT. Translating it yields CASSLMGQGSGSPLHF.

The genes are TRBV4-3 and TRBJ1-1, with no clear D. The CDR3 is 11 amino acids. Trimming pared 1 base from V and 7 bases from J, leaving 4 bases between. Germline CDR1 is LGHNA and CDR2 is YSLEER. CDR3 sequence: CASSQGLEAFF. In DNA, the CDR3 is TGCGCCAGCAGCCAAGGGCTTGAAGCTTTCTTT.

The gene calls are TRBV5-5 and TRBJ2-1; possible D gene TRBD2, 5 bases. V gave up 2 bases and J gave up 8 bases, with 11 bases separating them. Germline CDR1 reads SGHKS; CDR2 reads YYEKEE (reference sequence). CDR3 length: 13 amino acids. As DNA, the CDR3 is TGTGCCAGCAGCTTCCCAAGGCGGGATGAGCAGTTCTTC. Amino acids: CASSFPRRDEQFF.